This T cell receptor (beta chain) is drawn from a study of CD8 T cells in ankylosing spondylitis. Study outcomes and limitations: Disease-associated clones were reportedly significantly overrepresented in matched ankylosing spondylitis synovial fluid. Relatively scarce in peripheral blood, disease-linked clones were CD8+. Reactive arthritis synovial fluid and blood previously showed some of these motif variants.

Researchers built TCR beta libraries using quantitative 5'-RACE with molecular barcodes. TCRdb processed the 5' RACE reads anew with MiXCR; each CDR3 protein has one entry. Of 30,000 to 40,000 distinct CDR3 sequences in the sample, 3% to 3.5% were seen once. The junction had 12 bases not matched to a gene; V was cut back by 3 bases and J by 6 bases. Looked up from germline, CDR1 is SGDLS and CDR2 is YYNGEE. The CDR3 extends over 17 amino acids. Ten or more counts support this clonotype. Its antigen is currently unknown. The J gene is TRBJ2-2, the V gene TRBV9; 9 nucleotides line up with TRBD2. The sequenced sample consisted of blood, either unsorted or a sorted T cell fraction (not recorded which). This TCR came from a male donor with ankylosing spondylitis or in good health (not recorded which). Here the CDR3 reads CASSALGGLALAGELFF. The CDR3 DNA reads as TGTGCCAGCAGCGCACTAGGGGGACTAGCACTCGCCGGGGAGCTGTTTTTT.